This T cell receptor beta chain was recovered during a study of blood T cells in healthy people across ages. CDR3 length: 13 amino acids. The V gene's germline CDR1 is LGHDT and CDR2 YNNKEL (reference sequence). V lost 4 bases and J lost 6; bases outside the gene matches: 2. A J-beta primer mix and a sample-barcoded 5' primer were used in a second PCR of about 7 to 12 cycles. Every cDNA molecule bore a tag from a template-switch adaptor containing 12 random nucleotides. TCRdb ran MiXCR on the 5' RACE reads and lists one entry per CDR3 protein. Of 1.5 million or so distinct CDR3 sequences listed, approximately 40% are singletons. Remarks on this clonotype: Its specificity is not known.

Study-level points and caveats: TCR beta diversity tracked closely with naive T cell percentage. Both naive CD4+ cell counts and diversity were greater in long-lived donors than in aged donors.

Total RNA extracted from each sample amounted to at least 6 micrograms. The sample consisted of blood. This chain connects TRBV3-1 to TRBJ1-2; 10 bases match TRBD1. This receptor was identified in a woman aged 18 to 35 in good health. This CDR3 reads CASSRDRGHGYTF. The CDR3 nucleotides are TGTGCCAGCAGCCGGGACAGGGGTCATGGCTACACCTTC. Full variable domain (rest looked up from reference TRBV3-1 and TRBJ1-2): DTAVSQTPKYLVTQMGNDKSIKCEQNLGHDTMYWYKQDSKKFLKIMFSYNNKELIINETVPNRFSPKSPDKAHLNLHINSLELGDSAVYFCASSRDRGHGYTFGSGTRLTVV.